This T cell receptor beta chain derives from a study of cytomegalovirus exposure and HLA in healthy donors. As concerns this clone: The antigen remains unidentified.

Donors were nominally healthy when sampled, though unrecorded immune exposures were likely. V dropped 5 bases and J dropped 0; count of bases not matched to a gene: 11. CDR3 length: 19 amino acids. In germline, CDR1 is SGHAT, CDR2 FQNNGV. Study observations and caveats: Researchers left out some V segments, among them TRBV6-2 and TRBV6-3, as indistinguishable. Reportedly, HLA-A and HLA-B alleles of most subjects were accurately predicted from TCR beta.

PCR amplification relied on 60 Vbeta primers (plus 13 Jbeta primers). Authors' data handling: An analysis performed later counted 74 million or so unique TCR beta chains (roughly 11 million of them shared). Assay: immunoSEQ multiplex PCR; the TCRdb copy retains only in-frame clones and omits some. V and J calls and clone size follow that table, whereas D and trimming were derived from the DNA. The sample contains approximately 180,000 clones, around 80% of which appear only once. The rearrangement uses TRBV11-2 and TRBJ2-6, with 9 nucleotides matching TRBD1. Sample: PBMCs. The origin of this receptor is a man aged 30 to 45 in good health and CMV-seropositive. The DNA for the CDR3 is TGTGCCAGCAGCCCCAATCGCGGGACAGGGATCTCTGGGGCCAACGTCCTGACTTTC. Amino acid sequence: CASSPNRGTGISGANVLTF.